This TCR beta chain was identified during a study of T cells after yellow fever vaccination. A single record per CDR3 protein comes from TCRdb applying MiXCR to the 5' RACE reads. The table records some 250,000 distinct CDR3 sequences, about 3.9% of them present only once. This clonotype was picked up many times. The CDR3 consists of 14 residues. Germline loops: CDR1 DFQATT, CDR2 SNEGSKA (reference sequence). V lost 3 bases and J 4 bases, leaving 14 bases between the germline ends. The receptor comes from a man between 18 and 35 years old who received the YFV17D yellow fever vaccine. The chain carries TRBV20-1 and TRBJ2-3; D is ambiguous. The sequencing used PBMCs, collected 15 days after the yellow fever booster vaccination. CDR3 sequence: CSASSIQLADTQYF. The DNA for the CDR3 is TGCAGTGCTAGCTCTATTCAGTTGGCAGATACGCAGTATTTT.